This is a list of T cell receptor beta chains from one sample in a study of cytomegalovirus exposure and HLA in healthy donors. The table came from immunoSEQ multiplex PCR; TCRdb's copy has only in-frame clones and leaves some out. This sample's table has 55,000 to 75,000 clones. The specimen sequenced was PBMCs. Receptors originate from a woman aged 25 to 45 in good health and CMV-seronegative. CDR3s include the opening cysteine and the closing phenylalanine or tryptophan. Fields, in order: J gene, D gene, V gene, CDR3 DNA, CDR3 protein. A D gene is named only where the DNA matches it firmly.

>TRBJ2-5|-|TRBV29-1
TGCAGCGTTGAGTGGGCAGGGCAGACCCAGTACTTC
CSVEWAGQTQYF
>TRBJ1-1|-|TRBV29-1
TGCAGCGTTGACAGGGCAGGGTTGAACACTGAAGCTTTCTTT
CSVDRAGLNTEAFF
>TRBJ1-2|TRBD1|TRBV9
TGTGCCAGCAGCTCATTGACAGGGAGGAACTATGGCTACACCTTC
CASSSLTGRNYGYTF
>TRBJ2-1|-|TRBV7-2
TGTGCCAGCGGCCGGGATCCCTCCTACAATGAGCAGTTCTTC
CASGRDPSYNEQFF
>TRBJ2-3|TRBD2|TRBV29-1
TGCAGCGTTGAGACGTCTAGCGGCTACACAGATACGCAGTATTTT
CSVETSSGYTDTQYF
>TRBJ2-7|TRBD1|TRBV7-9
TGTGCCAGCAGTTTACGGGCCACAGGGGTTGGCTACGAGCAGTACTTC
CASSLRATGVGYEQYF
>TRBJ1-2|TRBD1|TRBV29-1
TGCAGCGTTGAAGTTGGGACAGGGCATGGCTACACCTTC
CSVEVGTGHGYTF
>TRBJ2-2|TRBD2|TRBV6-6
TGTGCCAGCAGCACTCTACTAGCGGGAGCCGGGGAGCTGTTTTTT
CASSTLLAGAGELFF
>TRBJ2-7|-|TRBV29-1
TGCAGCGTTCGAGCGCTCTCCTACGAGCAGTACTTC
CSVRALSYEQYF
>TRBJ1-4|-|TRBV7-9
TGTGCCAGCAGCTTCGTTGGGGCCGGGAATGAAAAACTGTTTTTT
CASSFVGAGNEKLFF
>TRBJ2-7|TRBD2|TRBV6-5
TGTGCCAGCAGTTACAGCGGGGCCTACGAGCAGTACTTC
CASSYSGAYEQYF
>TRBJ2-2|-|TRBV29-1
TGCAGCGTTACACCCCTCACCGGGGAGCTGTTTTTT
CSVTPLTGELFF
>TRBJ1-4|-|TRBV28
TGTGCCAGCACAAACTCAGGGGCCGGTAATGAAAAACTGTTTTTT
CASTNSGAGNEKLFF
>TRBJ1-2|-|TRBV6-5
TGTGCCAGCAGTTCCCAGGGTGACTATGGCTACACCTTC
CASSSQGDYGYTF
>TRBJ2-5|-|TRBV7-2
TGTGCCAGCAGCCTGGGTGGGAGTTTCGGGACCCAGTACTTC
CASSLGGSFGTQYF
>TRBJ2-1|TRBD2|TRBV18
TGTGCCAGCTCGACAAGCGGGGGAGAGCAGTTCTTC
CASSTSGGEQFF
>TRBJ1-5|TRBD1|TRBV27
TGTGCCAGTAGCTCTTTGACAGGGAACCAGCCCCAGCATTTT
CASSSLTGNQPQHF
>TRBJ2-2|-|TRBV29-1
TGCAGCGTTGAAATGGGCTTCCGGAACACCGGGGAGCTGTTTTTT
CSVEMGFRNTGELFF
>TRBJ2-7|-|TRBV4-2
TGTGCCAGCAGCCAAGAGGAGGGTCCTAGCTCCTACGAGCAGTACTTC
CASSQEEGPSSYEQYF
>TRBJ1-4|-|TRBV6-5
TGTGCCAGCAGTTACCGGGAGGAGGGTGAAAAACTGTTTTTT
CASSYREEGEKLFF
>TRBJ1-4|TRBD1|TRBV28
TGTGCCAGCAGTTTATTGGGACAGGGCGATGAAAAACTGTTTTTT
CASSLLGQGDEKLFF
>TRBJ2-5|-|TRBV28
TGTGCCAGCAGTTTATTCAGGGGAGCGGAGACCCAGTACTTC
CASSLFRGAETQYF
>TRBJ2-1|-|TRBV9
TGTGCCAGCAGCGTAGTAACGGGATCCTACAATGAGCAGTTCTTC
CASSVVTGSYNEQFF
>TRBJ2-7|-|TRBV25-1
TGTGCCAGCAGCGCCATCGTAGACGAGCAGTACTTC
CASSAIVDEQYF
>TRBJ2-7|-|TRBV6-5
TGTGCCAGCAGTTCCCAAACTAGATCCTCCGAGCAGTACTTC
CASSSQTRSSEQYF
>TRBJ2-7|TRBD1|TRBV9
TGTGCCAGCAGCCCCAGGGGACAGGGAGCATCCTACGAGCAGTACTTC
CASSPRGQGASYEQYF
>TRBJ1-1|-|TRBV5-1
TGCGCCAGCAGCGCGGGACCGATGAACACTGAAGCTTTCTTT
CASSAGPMNTEAFF
>TRBJ2-7|TRBD1|TRBV4-1
TGCGCCAGCAGCCCGCGGACAGGGGGGGACGAGCAGTACTTC
CASSPRTGGDEQYF
>TRBJ2-5|TRBD2|TRBV2
TGTGCCAGCAGCGACCCCGGACTAGTACTGAAGTACTTC
CASSDPGLVLKYF
>TRBJ1-1|TRBD1|TRBV7-9
TGTGCCAGCAGCTTAGCGCAGACAGGGCCCGAAGCTTTCTTT
CASSLAQTGPEAFF
>TRBJ2-2|TRBD1|TRBV29-1
TGCAGCGCCTTACTCGACAGGGGAACCGGGGAGCTGTTTTTT
CSALLDRGTGELFF
>TRBJ1-1|TRBD1|TRBV28
TGTGCCAGCAGTTTACCCGGACAGGGTGAAGCTTTCTTT
CASSLPGQGEAFF
>TRBJ1-5|-|TRBV28
TGTGCCAGCAGTTCTAGTCCACCCAATCAGCCCCAGCATTTT
CASSSSPPNQPQHF
>TRBJ1-1|TRBD1|TRBV19
TGTGCCAGTAGTACAAATCGACAGGGCACTGAAGCTTTCTTT
CASSTNRQGTEAFF
>TRBJ2-7|TRBD1|TRBV27
TGTGCCAGCGGACTGGGACAGGACTACGAGCAGTACTTC
CASGLGQDYEQYF
>TRBJ2-1|TRBD2|TRBV13
TGTGCCAGCAGCTCCTGGACTAGCGGGGGGGGTAGTGAGCAGTTCTTC
CASSSWTSGGGSEQFF
>TRBJ2-3|TRBD1|TRBV2
TGTGCCAGCAAGGGACAGGGGGCAACAGATACGCAGTATTTT
CASKGQGATDTQYF
>TRBJ2-1|TRBD1|TRBV7-9
TGTGCCAGCAGCTTAAAAGAGGGACAGCCCCCGCGGAATGAGCAGTTCTTC
CASSLKEGQPPRNEQFF
>TRBJ1-1|-|TRBV6-5
TGTGCCAGCAGTCAGATACGGCCAGGCCTCCCAGAAGCTTTCTTT
CASSQIRPGLPEAFF
>TRBJ2-1|TRBD2|TRBV27
TGTGCCAGCAGTTGGCGCGGGAGGGGTGAGCAGTTCTTC
CASSWRGRGEQFF
>TRBJ2-3|TRBD2|TRBV4-3
TGCGCCAGCAGCCAAGATATGGCGGGGGGTGCAGATACGCAGTATTTT
CASSQDMAGGADTQYF
>TRBJ1-4|-|TRBV7-2
TGTGCCAGCGGGAAAGACAGATATAATGAAAAACTGTTTTTT
CASGKDRYNEKLFF
>TRBJ2-3|-|TRBV7-2
TGTGCCAGCAGCCCCTCTCCGGGACACTTCACAGATACGCAGTATTTT
CASSPSPGHFTDTQYF
>TRBJ1-1|TRBD1|TRBV7-7
TGTGCTAGCAGCGCCGACAGGGGAGCTGAAGCTTTCTTT
CASSADRGAEAFF
>TRBJ1-4|TRBD1|TRBV6-8
TGTGCCAGCAGTCTCTTACGGACAGGAGTGGGTTCAACTAATGAAAAACTGTTTTTT
CASSLLRTGVGSTNEKLFF
>TRBJ2-5|TRBD2|TRBV5-4
TGTGCCAGCAGCTTGATAGTGGGAGGGCCTGGAGAGACCCAGTACTTC
CASSLIVGGPGETQYF
>TRBJ1-2|TRBD1|TRBV4-1
TGCGCCAGCAGCCAAGACAACGGAGGGACAGGATATCGATGGAGCTACACCTTC
CASSQDNGGTGYRWSYTF
>TRBJ1-5|-|TRBV7-2
TGTGCCAGCAGCTTATTGGCTAGGGGTCAGCCCCAGCATTTT
CASSLLARGQPQHF
>TRBJ2-1|-|TRBV2
TGTGCCAGCTTGTACGAGGCAAGAGAGCAGTTCTTC
CASLYEAREQFF
>TRBJ2-7|-|TRBV29-1
TGCAGCGTTTCTAGCGCCCCCTACGAGCAGTACTTC
CSVSSAPYEQYF
>TRBJ2-7|-|TRBV19
TGTGCCAGTAGTCCTAAAGGAGGAGGAGGCTACGAGCAGTACTTC
CASSPKGGGGYEQYF
>TRBJ1-5|-|TRBV6-5
TGTGCCAGCAGATCCGGGGAACAGTTCAATCAGCCCCAGCATTTT
CASRSGEQFNQPQHF
>TRBJ1-5|TRBD1|TRBV11-2
TGTGCCAGCAGCTTAGTGGGGACAGGTTCAAGCAATCAGCCCCAGCATTTT
CASSLVGTGSSNQPQHF
>TRBJ1-5|-|TRBV9
TGTGCCAGCAGCGCAACTAGCGCTAGCAATCAGCCCCAGCATTTT
CASSATSASNQPQHF